These 24 T cell receptor beta chains share one sample of origin, sequenced in a study of T-cell reconstitution after alpha-beta-depleted transplantation in children (dated by TCRdb to about 2016). The library was obtained by PCR. These reads were obtained on an Illumina HiSeq 2500. TCR libraries were prepared with molecular barcoding, using unique molecular identifiers to normalize TCRbeta repertoire quantification. Using fastp at Q25 and MiXCR, TCRdb reprocessed the public reads and kept productive beta chains. Under each unique CDR3 protein, matching rows form one entry showing the most common genes and DNA. The sample profile shows approximately 640,000 distinct CDR3 sequences; roughly 17% of them were found once. The ten largest account for about 1.1% of the sample. Sequenced here: PBMCs from the stem cell graft donor, sampled from the stem cell graft. The receptor set was obtained from a human donor who donated a stem cell graft to a child with acute myeloid leukemia.

This clonotype was observed a few times. The chain has TRBV24-1 and TRBJ2-2; D ambiguous. Germline assignment: CDR1 KGHDR and CDR2 SFDVKD. This CDR3 comprises 13 residues. The V gene lost 1 base and the J gene lost 2 bases, with 1 base spanning the gap. Written as DNA, the CDR3 is TGTGCCACCAGTGATTTCAACACCGGGGAGCTGTTTTTT. Residues: CATSDFNTGELFF.

The chain has TRBV10-3 and TRBJ2-3; 7 bases line up with TRBD1. The V segment lost 10 bases and the J segment 1 base; nucleotides outside the gene matches: 11. Germline CDR1 reads ENHRY; CDR2 reads SYGVKD. This CDR3 is built from 15 residues. The CDR3 loop reads CATETGTLGTDTQYF. DNA for the CDR3: TGTGCCACGGAGACAGGGACGCTTGGCACAGATACGCAGTATTTT.

This clonotype was counted ten times or more. The chain carries TRBV29-1 and TRBJ2-1, with D possibly being TRBD1 (5 bases). From germline, CDR1 is SQVTM and CDR2 ANQGSEA. The length of the CDR3 is 17 residues. Trimming removed 0 bases at V and 0 bases at J, with 15 bases between. The CDR3 sequence: CSVEDPTALSSYNEQFF. For the CDR3, the DNA is TGCAGCGTTGAAGATCCGACAGCACTGAGCTCCTACAATGAGCAGTTCTTC.

This chain uses TRBV6-5 with TRBJ1-3; no clear D gene. The germline CDR1 and CDR2 sequences are MNHEY and SVGAGI. The CDR3 loop spans 16 amino acids. Trimming left V 0 bases short and J 3 bases short, with 12 bases between. CDR3 coding DNA: TGTGCCAGCAGTTACTCTCTATCTCGCTTTGGAAACACCATATATTTT. Protein: CASSYSLSRFGNTIYF.

In its sample, this clonotype was seen many times. The chain employs TRBV5-6 and TRBJ2-5; 9 nucleotides line up with TRBD1. V lost 4 bases and J lost 4; bases outside the gene matches: 5. Germline values: CDR1 SGHDT, CDR2 YYEEEE. The length of the CDR3 is 14 residues. The CDR3 region is CASSGDRGLETQYF. The CDR3 DNA reads TGTGCCAGCAGCGGTGACAGGGGGTTAGAGACCCAGTACTTC.

This clonotype was recorded at least ten times. The rearrangement uses TRBV15 and TRBJ2-7; D not resolved. The V gene lost 8 bases and the J gene lost 3 bases, with 5 bases spanning the gap. The CDR3 has 10 residues. Germline CDR1 is LNHNV and CDR2 is YYDKDF (reference sequence). CDR3 nucleotides: TGTGCCACCGATTACTACGAGCAGTACTTC. Its translation is CATDYYEQYF.

The chain couples TRBV5-1 to TRBJ2-2; tentative D call: TRBD2 (5 bases). V was pared by 1 base and J by 4 bases, with 11 bases between. The CDR3 is 15 amino acids. Per germline, CDR1 SGHRS and CDR2 YFSETQ. The CDR3 protein is CASSLSEEATGELFF. The CDR3 region has the DNA TGCGCCAGCAGCTTGTCGGAGGAGGCCACCGGGGAGCTGTTTTTT.

Many counts were recorded for this clonotype. V is TRBV12-1 and J is TRBJ2-7; the table names TRBD1, a call not compared with the DNA. TRBV12-1 constitutes a pseudogene. CDR3 length equals 15 residues. CDR3 nucleotide sequence: TGTGCCAGCAGCGCCGACCGGGGTCGGCCCTACGAGCAGTACGTC. This sequence encodes CASSADRGRPYEQYV.

This clonotype was detected many times. The gene calls are TRBV7-6 and TRBJ2-7; 9 bases line up with TRBD1. Germline CDR1 and CDR2: SGHVS and FNYEAQ. The CDR3 length is 15 residues. J was trimmed by 5 bases and V by 0 bases; bases with no gene match: 5. CDR3 amino acids: CASSLAGQGINEQYF. The CDR3 DNA reads TGTGCCAGCAGCTTAGCGGGACAGGGTATCAACGAGCAGTACTTC.

CDR3 DNA sequence: TGTGCCAGCATTCCTAGGGAGGGTCGGGACACTGAAGCTTTCTTT. This sequence encodes CASIPREGRDTEAFF. This sequence joins TRBV12-3 or TRBV12-4 and TRBJ1-1; no reliable D call. V shed 7 bases and J shed 3 bases, with 18 bases lying between them. CDR3 length equals 15 residues.

The V call is TRBV6-1, the J call TRBJ1-1; D unresolved. Per germline, CDR1 MNHNS and CDR2 SASEGT. The CDR3 covers 12 residues. With 7 bases removed from V and 0 bases from J, the gap between germline ends came to 6 bases. Written as DNA, the CDR3 is TGTGCCAGCACCCCCGTGAACACTGAAGCTTTCTTT. Protein sequence: CASTPVNTEAFF.

The V call is TRBV20-1, the J call TRBJ2-3, with a tentative D call TRBD2 (6 bases). CDR3 size: 15 residues. Germline values: CDR1 DFQATT, CDR2 SNEGSKA (reference sequence). Trimming left V 0 bases short and J 5 bases short, with 15 bases between. The CDR3 is CSARDRTSPGDTQYF. The CDR3 DNA reads TGCAGTGCTAGAGATCGAACTAGCCCCGGAGATACGCAGTATTTT.

This clonotype was seen repeatedly, ten times or more. The V and J genes are TRBV29-1 and TRBJ2-7; tentatively, D is TRBD1 (7 bases). The CDR3 is 13 amino acids. Per the germline V gene, CDR1 is SQVTM and CDR2 is ANQGSEA. Deletions cut 6 bases from V and 2 bases from J, with 14 bases between. Written as DNA, the CDR3 is TGCAGCGTCGTTCCAGGGGGGACCTACGAGCAGTACTTC. This codes for CSVVPGGTYEQYF.

This clonotype was counted ten times or more. J is TRBJ2-6 and V is TRBV6-5, with 8 bases aligning to TRBD2. With V trimmed by 4 bases and J by 4 bases, 3 bases remained unmatched. The CDR3 has 15 amino acids. Germline values: CDR1 MNHEY, CDR2 SVGAGI. The CDR3 bases are TGTGCCAGCAGTTCGGGAGGGACCGGGGCCAACGTCCTGACTTTC. This translates into CASSSGGTGANVLTF.

This clonotype was found many times. This chain uses TRBV5-4 with TRBJ2-1, with 9 positions matching TRBD1. V lost 2 bases to trimming and J lost 7 bases; unmatched junction nucleotides: 7. The germline CDR1 and CDR2 sequences are SGHNT and YYREEE (reference sequence). CDR3 length equals 15 residues. The CDR3 DNA follows: TGTGCCAGCAGCTTCCGAGACAGGGGGTGGAATGAGCAGTTCTTC. It encodes CASSFRDRGWNEQFF.

CDR3 sequence: CASRNSGVSSYEQYF. CDR3 DNA sequence: TGTGCCAGCAGGAACAGCGGAGTTAGCTCCTACGAGCAGTACTTC. The chain recombines TRBV12-3 or TRBV12-4 with TRBJ2-7; D is perhaps TRBD2 (5 bases). This CDR3 spans 15 amino acids. V lost 6 bases and J 0 bases, leaving 15 bases between the germline ends.

The CDR3 coding sequence is TGTGCCAGCAGCCGACAGGGGTACGAGCAGTACGTC. It is translated as CASSRQGYEQYV. J is TRBJ2-7 and V is TRBV5-6; 8 bases align to TRBD1. Germline V gene lookup returns CDR1 SGHDT and CDR2 YYEEEE. There are 12 residues in the CDR3. V gave up 4 bases and J gave up 4 bases; unmatched junction bases: 1.

This clonotype turned up a few times. V usage is TRBV9 and J usage is TRBJ2-2; D is uncertain. Trimming cost V 0 bases and J 4 bases, with 7 bases left between them. The CDR3 contains 14 residues. Germline V gene data show CDR1 as SGDLS and CDR2 as YYNGEE. For the CDR3, the DNA is TGTGCCAGCAGCGTAGAATCTGGCACCGGGGAGCTGTTTTTT. Translating gives CASSVESGTGELFF.

This clonotype turned up a few times. The chain has TRBV28 and TRBJ2-7; D may be TRBD1 (7 bases). Germline V gene data show CDR1 as MDHEN and CDR2 as SYDVKM. CDR3 length: 14 amino acids. CDR3 sequence: CVSIARDSSYEQYV. The DNA of the CDR3 is TGTGTCAGCATCGCGCGGGACAGCTCCTACGAGCAGTACGTC.

Many counts were recorded for this clonotype. This chain joins TRBV7-2 and TRBJ2-3; 8 bases align to TRBD2. Losses at the gene ends were 5 bases for V and 1 base for J; bases not matched to a gene: 2. CDR1 is SGHTA, CDR2 FQGNSA, per germline. The CDR3 runs to 14 residues. The CDR3 nucleotides are TGTGCCAGCAGCAGACTAGCGCGCACAGATACGCAGTATTTT. It yields the protein CASSRLARTDTQYF.

The chain joins TRBV4-1 to TRBJ2-6, with D maybe TRBD2 (6 bases). The CDR3 runs to 18 residues. Germline CDR1 MGHRA, CDR2 YSYEKL. V was cut by 0 bases and J by 0 bases, with 12 bases left in between. The CDR3 spells CASSQEGTQSSGANVLTF. CDR3 bases: TGCGCCAGCAGCCAAGAGGGGACTCAGAGCTCTGGGGCCAACGTCCTGACTTTC.

This clonotype was counted at least ten times. The chain employs TRBV6-5 and TRBJ2-5, with 8 nucleotides matching TRBD2. The CDR3 loop spans 14 amino acids. Trimming at V came to 2 bases and at J to 1 base, leaving 0 bases not matched to a gene. Germline CDR1 is MNHEY and CDR2 is SVGAGI. The CDR3 region is CASSYGLAQETQYF. As DNA, the CDR3 is TGTGCCAGCAGTTACGGACTAGCCCAAGAGACCCAGTACTTC.

This clonotype showed up many times. CDR3 bases: TGCAGTGCTAGAGGGTCGGGAGGGGGCCAAGAGACCCAGTACTTC. It encodes CSARGSGGGQETQYF. The rearrangement links TRBV20-1 to TRBJ2-5; 8 bases map to TRBD2. Germline assignment: CDR1 DFQATT and CDR2 SNEGSKA (reference sequence). V shed 1 base and J 1 base; nucleotides not matched to a gene: 5. CDR3 length: 15 amino acids.

This chain links TRBV10-3 with TRBJ1-1; 9 nucleotides align to TRBD1. J was trimmed by 7 bases and V by 6 bases; bases with no gene match: 6. Germline loops: CDR1 ENHRY, CDR2 SYGVKD. This CDR3 spans 13 amino acids. CDR3 bases: TGTGCCATCAGAACAGGGGGCGCAGGTGAAGCTTTCTTT. It yields the protein CAIRTGGAGEAFF.